The clone carrying this TCR beta chain was seen a few times. Antigen unknown. This sample is part of a study of response to subunit inactivated influenza vaccine. Study results and limitations: The authors put forward the suggestion that each seasonal influenza vaccination may bring in only a limited number of new T cells.

TCRdb re-called the RT-PCR reads through MiXCR, storing one row per CDR3 protein. The sample comprises about 310,000 distinct CDR3 sequences, around a fifth of which are singletons, and roughly a tenth rests with the top ten. The germline CDR1 and CDR2 sequences are SQVTM and ANQGSEA. After removal of 4 bases from V and 7 bases from J, the junction contained 6 bases not matched to a gene. The CDR3 has 13 amino acids. This TCR came from a man between 50 and 70 years old who received an inactivated influenza vaccine. The source material was PBMCs from blood, sampled roughly 20 months after vaccination. The V and J genes are TRBV29-1 and TRBJ1-3; 8 bases agree with TRBD1. The CDR3 spells CSVAGTGGNTIYF. The CDR3 DNA follows: TGCAGCGTTGCGGGGACAGGAGGTAACACCATATATTTT. Full variable domain (outside the CDR3, taken from reference TRBV29-1 and TRBJ1-3): SAVISQKPSRDICQRGTSLTIQCQVDSQVTMMFWYRQQPGQSLTLIATANQGSEATYESGFVIDKFPISRPNLTFSTLTVSNMSPEDSSIYLCSVAGTGGNTIYFGEGSWLTVV.